Listed below are T cell receptor beta chains from one sample, sequenced in a study of blood T cell repertoires in COVID-19. Using immunoSEQ multiplex PCR, the repertoire was profiled, and TCRdb retains in-frame clones only, with some absent. The profile shows under 150,000 clones, 88% of them singletons. The sequencing input was peripheral blood. The receptors stem from a man aged 50-60 years with acute or convalescent COVID-19. Both conserved end residues are part of each CDR3. A D gene is named only where the DNA matches it firmly. Clone size is given for some rows only: seen once, a few or many times, or a class if the clone is expanded.

>NA|TRBJ1-1|NA|TRBV7-7
TGTGCCAGCAGTACAGGGTTGAACACTGAAGCTTTCTTT
CASSTGLNTEAFF
>TRBD1|TRBJ1-1|NA|TRBV13
TGTGCCAGCAGCGCCGGGACAGAGATGAACACTGAAGCTTTCTTT
CASSAGTEMNTEAFF
>NA|TRBJ1-2|once|TRBV30
TGTGCCTGGAGTGTGAATGAGGACATCTATGGCTACACCTTC
CAWSVNEDIYGYTF
>NA|TRBJ1-1|NA|TRBV6-2/TRBV6-3
TGTGCCAGCAGTTCGGGACACTTGAACACTGAAGCTTTCTTT
CASSSGHLNTEAFF
>NA|TRBJ1-1|once|TRBV6-2/TRBV6-3
TGTGCCAGCAGTCGACAGAACACTGAAGCTTTCTTT
CASSRQNTEAFF
>NA|TRBJ2-2|NA|TRBV21-1
TGTGCCAGCAGCAAAAAGCCCCCCGCTAGCGGGAGCGCCGGGGAGCTGTTTTTT
CASSKKPPASGSAGELFF
>NA|TRBJ2-3|NA|TRBV19
TGTGCCAGTAGTATAGGGGCAGTCGCTACAGATACGCAGTATTTT
CASSIGAVATDTQYF
>NA|TRBJ1-5|NA|TRBV9
TGTGCCAGCAGCGGGGAGGGGTCTGGAGGACAGCCCCAGCATTTT
CASSGEGSGGQPQHF
>NA|TRBJ2-1|NA|TRBV5-4
TGTGCCAGCAGCTCGGACTTCAACAATGAGCAGTTCTTC
CASSSDFNNEQFF
>NA|TRBJ1-5|NA|TRBV18
TGTGCCAGCTCACCACAGGTGGCAAGAACAGGTGGTTCCCCCCAGCATTTT
CASSPQVARTGGSPQHF
>TRBD1|TRBJ1-6|NA|TRBV6-6
TGTGCCAGCAGTAACCCGGGACAGGGATCTTTGCCCCTCCACTTT
CASSNPGQGSLPLHF
>NA|TRBJ1-5|NA|TRBV4-1
TGCGCCAGCAGCCGGGAGGCCGGGAGCAATCAGCCCCAGCATTTT
CASSREAGSNQPQHF
>NA|TRBJ2-7|NA|TRBV12-3/TRBV12-4
TGTGCCAGCACTCCCTTCTACGAGCAGTACTTC
CASTPFYEQYF
>TRBD1|TRBJ2-3|NA|TRBV5-1
TGCGCCAGCAGCCTAGACAGGGTTGGAGATACGCAGTATTTT
CASSLDRVGDTQYF
>TRBD2|TRBJ2-3|NA|TRBV5-6
TGTGCCAGCAGCTTGCGAGCGGGAGAATCAGATACGCAGTATTTT
CASSLRAGESDTQYF
>NA|TRBJ2-6|NA|TRBV5-4
TGTGCCAGCAGCTTGAAACCAGGGGCCTCTGGGGCCAACGTCCTGACTTTC
CASSLKPGASGANVLTF
>NA|TRBJ1-6|NA|TRBV6-1
TGTGCCAGCAGTGAGAGCTGGTCCCCAAATTCACCCCTCCACTTT
CASSESWSPNSPLHF
>NA|TRBJ2-7|NA|TRBV7-2
TGTGCCAGCAGCTTCGGGACTCTCATGGGGGAGCAGTACTTC
CASSFGTLMGEQYF
>NA|TRBJ2-5|NA|TRBV5-1
TGCGCCAGCACCCCATCCCCCACAAACCAAGAGACCCAGTACTTC
CASTPSPTNQETQYF
>NA|TRBJ1-1|once|TRBV28
TGTGCCAGCAGTTTAAGCCAGGGGCAGGGCGGAAAAGCTTTCTTT
CASSLSQGQGGKAFF
>NA|TRBJ2-5|NA|TRBV21-1
TGTGCCAGCAGCAAAGCGAGGGAAGTCCGGGAGACCCAGTACTTC
CASSKAREVRETQYF
>NA|TRBJ1-4|NA|TRBV21-1
TGTGCCAGCAGCAAAGATGACAGGGACTGTGAAAAACTGTTTTTT
CASSKDDRDCEKLFF
>NA|TRBJ1-6|NA|TRBV27
TGTGCCAGCAGTTCGATACAGGGACGCTATTCACCCCTCCACTTT
CASSSIQGRYSPLHF
>TRBD1|TRBJ1-1|NA|TRBV2
TGTGCCGACAGGACAGGGAATTGGAACACTGAAGCTTTCTTT
CADRTGNWNTEAFF
>NA|TRBJ2-4|NA|TRBV5-6
TGTGCCAGCAGCTTGGTCAGGGTTGGGGCCAAAAACATTCAGTACTTC
CASSLVRVGAKNIQYF
>TRBD1|TRBJ1-1|NA|TRBV18
TGTGCCAGCTCACCTCTGACAGGGCAAGCTTTCTTT
CASSPLTGQAFF
>NA|TRBJ2-3|NA|TRBV27
TGTGCCAGCAGGGCCTCACGGGGAGTCGGACCCCTTTCTCCGCAGTATTTT
CASRASRGVGPLSPQYF
>TRBD2|TRBJ2-3|once|TRBV5-6
TGTGCCAGCAGCTTCGGGGGGGACACGCAGTATTTT
CASSFGGDTQYF
>NA|TRBJ1-2|NA|TRBV30
TGTGCCTGGATCCAGGTCTACCCCGGCTATGGCTACACCTTC
CAWIQVYPGYGYTF